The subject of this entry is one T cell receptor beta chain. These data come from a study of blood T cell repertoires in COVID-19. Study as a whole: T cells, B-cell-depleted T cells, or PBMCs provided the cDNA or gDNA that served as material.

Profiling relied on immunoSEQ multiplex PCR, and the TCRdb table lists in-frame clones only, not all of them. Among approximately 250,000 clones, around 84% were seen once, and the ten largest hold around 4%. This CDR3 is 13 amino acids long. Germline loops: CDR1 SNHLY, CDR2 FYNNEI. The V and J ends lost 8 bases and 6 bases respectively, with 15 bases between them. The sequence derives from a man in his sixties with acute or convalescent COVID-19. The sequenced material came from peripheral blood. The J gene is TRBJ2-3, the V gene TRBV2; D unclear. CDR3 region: CASSSMWLDTQYF. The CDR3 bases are TGTGCCAGCTCCTCAATGTGGCTGGATACGCAGTATTTT.